This record looks at one TCR beta chain sequence and its context. The antigen is undetermined. The sample originates from a study of cytomegalovirus exposure and HLA in healthy donors. Findings and caveats of the study: A later analysis linked a missense DCLRE1C variant to TCR beta V- and J-gene trimming. Presence/absence analyses rested on an assumption that sequencing depth was roughly uniform across donors. As immune exposure information, only CMV serostatus was available. Listed as cytomegalovirus-associated were about 160 TCR beta chains.

It was with 60 Vbeta and 13 Jbeta primers that the PCR ran. Sequenced by immunoSEQ multiplex PCR; TCRdb stores in-frame clones only, minus some. The sample lists about 42,000 clones; about 50% were seen once. This TCR was recovered from a human donor in good health. The sequenced sample consisted of PBMCs.

The CDR3 here is CASSLGTSGHYEQYF. CDR3 DNA: TGTGCCAGCAGCTTAGGGACTAGCGGACACTACGAGCAGTACTTC. The chain recombines TRBV13 with TRBJ2-7, with 9 positions matching TRBD2. The germline gives CDR1 PRHDT, CDR2 FYEKMQ (reference sequence). Germline trimming cut 0 bases from V and 3 bases from J; bases unmatched to any gene: 3. This CDR3 comprises 15 residues.